Listed below are T cell receptor beta chains from one sample, sequenced in a study of shared clonotypes between healthy human individuals. Repertoires were generated with immunoSEQ multiplex PCR, while TCRdb's copy carries only in-frame clones and drops some. The sample carries 150,000 to 200,000 clones, about 66% recorded once. Sequenced material: memory CD4+ T cells sorted from blood. These receptors were taken from a man aged 25-45 years in good health. Both conserved end residues are part of each CDR3. The order of the fields is clone size, D gene, V gene, J gene, CDR3 protein, CDR3 DNA. The D gene is left open where the match is weak. Clone size is stated in some rows and not others, as once, few, many or a class when expanded.

clone size: few
D gene: TRBD2
V gene: TRBV29-1
J gene: TRBJ2-5
CDR3 protein: CSGTNLAGGPRETQYF
CDR3 DNA: TGCAGCGGCACGAACCTAGCGGGAGGGCCGCGGGAGACCCAGTACTTC

clone size: -
D gene: -
V gene: TRBV7-2
J gene: TRBJ1-3
CDR3 protein: CASSLGGSSGNTIYF
CDR3 DNA: TGTGCCAGCAGCTTAGGGGGGTCCTCTGGAAACACCATATATTTT

clone size: -
D gene: -
V gene: TRBV7-2
J gene: TRBJ1-1
CDR3 protein: CASSLVTENTEAFF
CDR3 DNA: TGTGCCAGCAGCTTAGTAACTGAGAACACTGAAGCTTTCTTT

clone size: -
D gene: TRBD2
V gene: TRBV25-1
J gene: TRBJ2-1
CDR3 protein: CASSPLAGEGNEQFF
CDR3 DNA: TGTGCCAGCAGTCCGCTAGCGGGAGAGGGCAATGAGCAGTTCTTC

clone size: few
D gene: TRBD1
V gene: TRBV5-1
J gene: TRBJ2-5
CDR3 protein: CASSPFGQGAGETQYF
CDR3 DNA: TGCGCCAGCAGCCCATTCGGACAGGGGGCGGGGGAGACCCAGTACTTC

clone size: -
D gene: -
V gene: TRBV29-1
J gene: TRBJ2-3
CDR3 protein: CSVFPWRDGTDTQYF
CDR3 DNA: TGCAGCGTTTTTCCCTGGCGGGACGGCACAGATACGCAGTATTTT

clone size: few
D gene: -
V gene: TRBV6-5
J gene: TRBJ2-1
CDR3 protein: CASRRTGTPSNEQFF
CDR3 DNA: TGTGCCAGCAGAAGGACCGGGACTCCATCCAATGAGCAGTTCTTC

clone size: -
D gene: -
V gene: TRBV9
J gene: TRBJ2-5
CDR3 protein: CASSAMDGRETQYF
CDR3 DNA: TGTGCCAGCAGCGCCATGGACGGTCGGGAGACCCAGTACTTC

clone size: few
D gene: -
V gene: TRBV5-1
J gene: TRBJ2-5
CDR3 protein: CASSLAERIQETQYF
CDR3 DNA: TGCGCCAGCAGCTTGGCCGAGCGGATCCAAGAGACCCAGTACTTC

clone size: -
D gene: TRBD2
V gene: TRBV15
J gene: TRBJ2-7
CDR3 protein: CATSRGLAGGPGNEQYF
CDR3 DNA: TGTGCCACCAGCAGAGGACTAGCGGGAGGGCCGGGGAACGAGCAGTACTTC

clone size: few
D gene: -
V gene: TRBV6-5
J gene: TRBJ2-1
CDR3 protein: CASSYWGTEAGEQFF
CDR3 DNA: TGTGCCAGCAGTTATTGGGGGACTGAGGCCGGCGAGCAGTTCTTC

clone size: -
D gene: -
V gene: TRBV18
J gene: TRBJ1-1
CDR3 protein: CASSQGRNTEAFF
CDR3 DNA: TGTGCCAGCTCACAGGGCCGGAACACTGAAGCTTTCTTT

clone size: few
D gene: TRBD1
V gene: TRBV2
J gene: TRBJ1-1
CDR3 protein: CASRTPGQGSTEAFF
CDR3 DNA: TGTGCCAGCAGGACCCCGGGACAGGGCTCCACTGAAGCTTTCTTT

clone size: few
D gene: -
V gene: TRBV5-4
J gene: TRBJ2-1
CDR3 protein: CASSPQGPNNEQFF
CDR3 DNA: TGTGCCAGCAGCCCCCAAGGACCCAACAATGAGCAGTTCTTC

clone size: few
D gene: -
V gene: TRBV7-3
J gene: TRBJ2-2
CDR3 protein: CASSLSGTTGELFF
CDR3 DNA: TGTGCCAGCAGCTTAAGTGGGACCACCGGGGAGCTGTTTTTT

clone size: -
D gene: -
V gene: TRBV14
J gene: TRBJ2-7
CDR3 protein: CASSQAHGRFLRGYEQYF
CDR3 DNA: TGTGCCAGCAGCCAAGCCCATGGACGGTTTCTTCGCGGCTACGAGCAGTACTTC

clone size: -
D gene: -
V gene: TRBV2
J gene: TRBJ2-1
CDR3 protein: CASSEALPGQGKNEQFF
CDR3 DNA: TGTGCCAGCAGTGAAGCGCTTCCGGGACAAGGAAAAAATGAGCAGTTCTTC

clone size: -
D gene: TRBD1
V gene: TRBV6-1
J gene: TRBJ2-3
CDR3 protein: CASRPTGGNTDTQYF
CDR3 DNA: TGTGCCAGCAGGCCAACAGGGGGCAACACAGATACGCAGTATTTT

clone size: many
D gene: -
V gene: TRBV14
J gene: TRBJ1-2
CDR3 protein: CASSLILGARDGYTF
CDR3 DNA: TGTGCCAGCAGCCTAATACTAGGGGCAAGAGATGGCTACACCTTC

clone size: many
D gene: -
V gene: TRBV2
J gene: TRBJ1-1
CDR3 protein: CASVRGGNTEAFF
CDR3 DNA: TGTGCCAGCGTTCGAGGTGGGAACACTGAAGCTTTCTTT

clone size: -
D gene: -
V gene: TRBV5-6
J gene: TRBJ2-2
CDR3 protein: CASRPFGGLEELFF
CDR3 DNA: TGTGCCAGCAGACCGTTTGGGGGGCTAGAGGAGCTGTTTTTT

clone size: few
D gene: -
V gene: TRBV28
J gene: TRBJ2-5
CDR3 protein: CAGRGRTKETQYF
CDR3 DNA: TGTGCCGGTCGGGGACGGACTAAAGAGACCCAGTACTTC

clone size: -
D gene: -
V gene: TRBV6-6
J gene: TRBJ2-5
CDR3 protein: CASSSQGLGETQYF
CDR3 DNA: TGTGCCAGCAGTTCGCAGGGACTTGGGGAGACCCAGTACTTC

clone size: -
D gene: TRBD2
V gene: TRBV5-6
J gene: TRBJ2-4
CDR3 protein: CASSRGLAVNIQYF
CDR3 DNA: TGTGCCAGCAGCCGGGGACTAGCGGTAAACATTCAGTACTTC

clone size: -
D gene: -
V gene: TRBV5-1
J gene: TRBJ2-4
CDR3 protein: CASSLYRENIQYF
CDR3 DNA: TGCGCCAGCAGCTTATATAGGGAAAACATTCAGTACTTC

clone size: -
D gene: TRBD1
V gene: TRBV12-5
J gene: TRBJ2-2
CDR3 protein: CASGSGQGPGELFF
CDR3 DNA: TGTGCTAGTGGTTCGGGACAGGGTCCCGGGGAGCTGTTTTTT

clone size: many
D gene: -
V gene: TRBV9
J gene: TRBJ2-7
CDR3 protein: CASSPQGIYEQYF
CDR3 DNA: TGTGCCAGCAGTCCCCAGGGGATTTACGAGCAGTACTTC

clone size: few
D gene: -
V gene: TRBV2
J gene: TRBJ1-5
CDR3 protein: CASSPVVRGSNQPQHF
CDR3 DNA: TGTGCCAGCAGCCCAGTGGTCAGGGGCAGCAATCAGCCCCAGCATTTT

clone size: -
D gene: -
V gene: TRBV2
J gene: TRBJ1-4
CDR3 protein: CASRGEATNEKLFF
CDR3 DNA: TGTGCCAGCAGAGGGGAGGCAACTAATGAAAAACTGTTTTTT

clone size: few
D gene: -
V gene: TRBV15
J gene: TRBJ2-2
CDR3 protein: CATSRERYGELFF
CDR3 DNA: TGTGCCACCAGCAGAGAGAGATACGGGGAGCTGTTTTTT

clone size: -
D gene: -
V gene: TRBV5-1
J gene: TRBJ1-1
CDR3 protein: CASSLKQGAFF
CDR3 DNA: TGCGCCAGCAGCTTGAAGCAAGGAGCTTTCTTT

clone size: -
D gene: -
V gene: TRBV11-3
J gene: TRBJ2-1
CDR3 protein: CASSGSGSYNEQFF
CDR3 DNA: TGTGCCAGCAGCGGGAGTGGTTCCTACAATGAGCAGTTCTTC

clone size: -
D gene: TRBD1
V gene: TRBV13
J gene: TRBJ1-3
CDR3 protein: CASSTRTGGGNTIYF
CDR3 DNA: TGTGCCAGCAGCACTAGAACAGGGGGCGGAAACACCATATATTTT

clone size: -
D gene: -
V gene: TRBV10-2
J gene: TRBJ2-3
CDR3 protein: CASSEGGVGTDTQYF
CDR3 DNA: TGCGCCAGCAGTGAAGGGGGAGTGGGGACAGATACGCAGTATTTT

clone size: -
D gene: -
V gene: TRBV7-9
J gene: TRBJ1-2
CDR3 protein: CASSRTADGTNYGYTF
CDR3 DNA: TGTGCCAGCAGCCGTACGGCCGACGGGACTAACTATGGCTACACCTTC

clone size: -
D gene: -
V gene: TRBV9
J gene: TRBJ1-3
CDR3 protein: CASSVESHSGNTIYF
CDR3 DNA: TGTGCCAGCAGCGTAGAAAGTCACTCTGGAAACACCATATATTTT

clone size: once
D gene: -
V gene: TRBV30
J gene: TRBJ2-2
CDR3 protein: CAWCLGNTGELFF
CDR3 DNA: TGTGCCTGGTGCTTGGGGAACACCGGGGAGCTGTTTTTT